Each of the 25 T cell receptor beta chains below was sequenced from the same sample in a study of Graves' ophthalmopathy and Graves' hyperthyroidism. Transcripts of RNA were the source for amplifying TCR beta CDR3 regions. Second-round multiplex PCR followed a first-round RT-PCR using HTBI primers. TCRdb itself ran the multiplex PCR reads through MiXCR, one entry per CDR3 protein. The repertoire holds hundreds of thousands of distinct CDR3 sequences, with roughly two fifths as singletons. The sample comprised peripheral blood. Receptors originate from an adult man with Graves' ophthalmopathy.

The rearrangement joins TRBV7-6 to TRBJ2-2; TRBD2 agrees at 7 bases. With V trimmed by 3 bases and J by 1 base, 5 bases remained unmatched. CDR3 length: 16 residues. Germline loops: CDR1 SGHVS, CDR2 FNYEAQ. For the CDR3, the DNA is TGTGCCAGCAGCTTCCAGGCTAGCGGGAACACCGGGGAGCTGTTTTTT. Its protein product is CASSFQASGNTGELFF.

This clonotype came up a few times. The chain has TRBV12-3 or TRBV12-4 and TRBJ1-2; the D gene is possibly TRBD1 (5 bases). This CDR3 has 15 residues. V was shortened by 6 bases and J by 5 bases, with 19 bases between the two germline ends. The CDR3 coding sequence is TGTGCCAGCAGCCCCTACACCGGGACGAATTATGGCTACACCTTC. Encoded protein: CASSPYTGTNYGYTF.

This clonotype was seen more than once but under ten times. V is TRBV25-1 and J is TRBJ1-4; D is uncertain. This CDR3 region has 14 residues. Per germline, CDR1 MGHDK and CDR2 SYGVNS. V lost 5 bases and J lost 4, with 11 bases in between. CDR3: CASSFRALNEKLFF. Here the CDR3 DNA reads TGTGCCAGCAGTTTCCGGGCCCTTAATGAAAAACTGTTTTTT.

The chain links TRBV24-1 to TRBJ2-1; perhaps TRBD1 as D (6 bases). Between the trimmed V and J ends, which lost 4 bases and 1 base, there was a span of 10 bases. Germline V gene data show CDR1 as KGHDR and CDR2 as SFDVKD. The CDR3 is 15 residues long. Written as DNA, the CDR3 is TGTGCCACCAGTGAGGGACACCCTTCCTACAATGAGCAGTTCTTC. Amino acids: CATSEGHPSYNEQFF.

Of note for this clonotype: This may be a read error, as it is one base from a much larger clone. The rearrangement joins TRBV6-6 to TRBJ1-2; D gene unclear. The CDR3 consists of 13 residues. The germline V and J ends were trimmed by 4 bases and 5 bases, with 11 bases remaining between them. Per the germline V gene, CDR1 is MNHNY and CDR2 is SVGAGI (reference sequence). The CDR3 is CASSSGIGYGYTF. The CDR3 DNA sequence: TGTGCCAGCAGTTCGGGGATCGGGTATGGCTACACCTTC.

This clonotype was observed a single time. The chain joins TRBV25-1 to TRBJ2-2; a weak D match, TRBD2 (5 bases). Germline CDR1 MGHDK, CDR2 SYGVNS. V was pared by 4 bases and J by 11 bases, with 11 bases between. The CDR3 consists of 12 residues. Here the CDR3 DNA reads TGTGCCAGCAGTGTTATCCGGGGAGAGCTGTTTTTT. Translation gives CASSVIRGELFF. The variable domain in full, completed from reference TRBV25-1 and TRBJ2-2, reads EADIYQTPRYLVIGTGKKITLECSQTMGHDKMYWYQQDPGMELHLIHYSYGVNSTEKGDLSSESTVSRIRTEHFPLTLESARPSHTSQYLCASSVIRGELFFGEGSRLTVL.

This clonotype has at least ten counts. This rearrangement joins TRBV29-1 to TRBJ2-2, with TRBD2 matching 10 bases. The V gene's germline CDR1 is SQVTM and CDR2 ANQGSEA. With V trimmed by 4 bases and J by 5 bases, 7 bases remained unmatched. This CDR3 comprises 15 residues. The CDR3: CSVVASGGVTGELFF. The CDR3 nucleotides are TGCAGCGTTGTCGCTAGCGGGGGTGTTACCGGGGAGCTGTTTTTT.

There are many counts of this clonotype. One end of the junction is discordant with germline, which a read error may explain. The chain links TRBV10-3 to TRBJ1-1, with D hard to call. The CDR3 spans 13 residues. In germline, CDR1 is ENHRY, CDR2 SYGVKD. The CDR3 sequence is CASSYSENTEAFF. Written as DNA, the CDR3 is TGTGCCAGCAGTTACTCTGAGAACACTGAAGCTTTCTTT.

The rearrangement joins TRBV5-5 to TRBJ2-5; the match to TRBD2 covers 15 bases. There are 18 residues in the CDR3. After removal of 3 bases from V and 4 bases from J, the junction contained 10 bases not matched to a gene. Germline V gene lookup returns CDR1 SGHKS and CDR2 YYEKEE (reference sequence). The CDR3 here is CASSSGLAGGNLRETQYF. CDR3 nucleotides: TGTGCCAGCAGCTCGGGACTAGCGGGGGGCAACCTCAGAGAGACCCAGTACTTC.

V usage is TRBV9 and J usage is TRBJ2-7; D is perhaps TRBD1 or TRBD2 (5 bases each). The CDR3 totals 15 residues. The germline gives CDR1 SGDLS, CDR2 YYNGEE. The V end was cut by 4 bases, the J end by 4 bases, with 18 bases between. CDR3 protein: CASSRALSGGYEQYF. CDR3 DNA sequence: TGTGCCAGCAGCCGAGCATTAAGTGGGGGTTACGAGCAGTACTTC.

The chain is built from TRBV7-9 and TRBJ2-5; no reliable D call. Trimming left V 0 bases short and J 5 bases short, with 13 bases between. The CDR3 loop spans 15 amino acids. Germline loops: CDR1 SEHNR, CDR2 FQNEAQ (reference sequence). The CDR3 region has the DNA TGTGCCAGCAGCTTAGCTGACGGTCAGCCCGAGACCCAGTACTTC. This translates into CASSLADGQPETQYF.

This clonotype has more than one count but fewer than ten. The rearrangement joins TRBV30 to TRBJ2-6, with D perhaps TRBD1 (6 bases). From germline, CDR1 is GTSNPN and CDR2 SVGIG (reference sequence). The CDR3 runs 14 residues. V was pared by 4 bases and J by 2 bases, with 9 bases between. CDR3 sequence reads: CAWTRTAGANVLTF. CDR3 nucleotide sequence: TGTGCCTGGACAAGGACAGCTGGGGCCAACGTCCTGACTTTC.

This chain joins TRBV5-4 and TRBJ1-1; perhaps TRBD1 as D (6 bases). V lost 4 bases and J 9 bases, leaving 10 bases between the germline ends. Germline CDR1 and CDR2: SGHNT and YYREEE (reference sequence). The CDR3 length is 11 residues. The CDR3 reads CASSQGGKAFF. For the CDR3, the DNA is TGTGCCAGCAGCCAAGGGGGAAAAGCTTTCTTT.

The chain joins TRBV25-1 to TRBJ1-6; D may be TRBD1 (5 bases). Germline CDR1 is MGHDK and CDR2 is SYGVNS. Trimming stripped 6 bases from V and 4 bases from J, with 10 bases between. CDR3 length: 14 residues. CDR3 amino acids: CASSTGGYNSPLHF. The CDR3 nucleotides are TGTGCCAGCAGCACGGGGGGTTATAATTCACCCCTCCACTTT.

The chain employs TRBV7-2 and TRBJ1-1; D not certain. This CDR3 is 15 amino acids long. Germline CDR1 reads SGHTA; CDR2 reads FQGNSA. With 4 bases removed from V and 0 bases from J, the gap between germline ends came to 12 bases. This chain's CDR3 is CASSSRARMNTEAFF. DNA of the CDR3: TGTGCCAGCAGCTCCCGCGCCAGGATGAACACTGAAGCTTTCTTT. Drawing the rest from reference TRBV7-2 and TRBJ1-1, the complete variable domain is GAGVSQSPSNKVTEKGKDVELRCDPISGHTALYWYRQSLGQGLEFLIYFQGNSAPDKSGLPSDRFSAERTGGSVSTLTIQRTQQEDSAVYLCASSSRARMNTEAFFGQGTRLTVV.

As concerns this clonotype: It may be a read error: a sequence one base away is much more abundant. The CDR3 nucleotides are TGTGCCATCAGTGAGGGAGCAGGGCTTAGCGATCAGCCCCAGCATTTT. This codes for CAISEGAGLSDQPQHF. The chain has TRBV10-3 and TRBJ1-5, with D possibly matching TRBD1 (5 bases). Germline CDR1 is ENHRY and CDR2 is SYGVKD. This CDR3 is built from 16 residues.

Many counts were recorded for this clonotype. The chain carries TRBV19 and TRBJ1-2, with D tentatively TRBD1 (6 bases). The germline V gene has CDR1 LNHDA and CDR2 SQIVND (reference sequence). The CDR3 contains 13 residues. Deletions cut 7 bases from V and 7 bases from J, with 16 bases between. Written as DNA, the CDR3 is TGTGCCAGTACCCCGACAGGTCTTCTTGGCTACACCTTC. As protein: CASTPTGLLGYTF.

This clonotype showed up just once. V gene TRBV20-1 combines with J gene TRBJ1-3; 7 nucleotides match TRBD1. This CDR3 contains 14 residues. Trimming cost V 0 bases and J 7 bases; bases outside gene matches: 6. The germline V gene encodes CDR1 DFQATT and CDR2 SNEGSKA (reference sequence). The CDR3 loop is CSARDSVRGNTIYF. Written as DNA, the CDR3 is TGCAGTGCTAGAGATTCCGTCAGGGGGAACACCATATATTTT.

For this clonotype: Mismatch with germline at one junction end may stem from a read error. The CDR3, as DNA: TGCGCCAGCAGCGCAGTGGCCAGAGGAGAGACCCAGTACTTC. Encoded protein: CASSAVARGETQYF. J is TRBJ2-5 and V is TRBV9; D call uncertain. Germline V lookup: CDR1 SGDLS, CDR2 YYNGEE. The CDR3 totals 14 residues.

The chain links TRBV9 to TRBJ1-4; possible D gene TRBD1, 6 bases. The V gene's germline CDR1 is SGDLS and CDR2 YYNGEE. Trimming cost V 4 bases and J 12 bases, with 19 bases left between them. The CDR3 has 14 amino acids. For the CDR3, the DNA is TGTGCCAGCAGCTTTCAGGGGTCCTCTCGGGAACTGTTTTTT. This translates into CASSFQGSSRELFF. Combining the CDR3 with reference TRBV9 and TRBJ1-4 gives the whole variable domain DSGVTQTPKHLITATGQRVTLRCSPRSGDLSVYWYQQSLDQGLQFLIQYYNGEERAKGNILERFSAQQFPDLHSELNLSSLELGDSALYFCASSFQGSSRELFFGSGTQLSVL.

The chain carries TRBV7-8 and TRBJ2-2, with TRBD1 matching over 7 bases. Germline CDR1 reads SGHVS; CDR2 reads FQNEAQ. This CDR3 contains 15 residues. The V gene end was trimmed by 6 bases and the J gene end by 7 bases; junction bases not matched to a gene: 11. As DNA, the CDR3 is TGTGCCAGCAGTGAAAACAGGGGTTTTTTCGGGGAGCTGTTTTTT. This codes for CASSENRGFFGELFF.

The chain is built from TRBV7-2 and TRBJ1-2; TRBD1 might be the D (5 bases). V was cut by 6 bases and J by 4 bases, with 18 bases left in between. Germline V gene sequence: CDR1 SGHTA, CDR2 FQGNSA. This CDR3 is 15 amino acids long. The CDR3 DNA follows: TGTGCCAGCAGACCACTAGCGGGAGGGACCTATGGCTACACCTTC. Its translation: CASRPLAGGTYGYTF.

This CDR3 is CASRGAPTYEQYF. CDR3 in DNA: TGTGCCAGTAGGGGGGCTCCGACCTACGAGCAGTACTTC. This chain connects TRBV19 to TRBJ2-7; maybe TRBD1 (6 bases). The V and J ends lost 6 bases and 2 bases respectively, with 11 bases between them. The germline gives CDR1 LNHDA, CDR2 SQIVND (reference sequence). The CDR3 is 13 amino acids.

The genes are TRBV10-3 and TRBJ2-7; perhaps TRBD2 as D (6 bases). CDR3 length: 15 amino acids. Per germline, CDR1 ENHRY and CDR2 SYGVKD. V was clipped by 10 bases and J by 6 bases, with 25 bases between them. CDR3 bases: TGTGCCAGCTCACCGAGCGAGGCGGGAACCACCGAGCAGTACTTC. This encodes CASSPSEAGTTEQYF.

In DNA form, the CDR3 reads TGTGCCAGTAGTATTCTCCTCGGGGCAGCCTACGAGCAGTACTTC. This gives the protein CASSILLGAAYEQYF. The genes are TRBV19 and TRBJ2-7; TRBD1 or TRBD2 may be the D gene (5 bases each). The V gene's germline CDR1 is LNHDA and CDR2 SQIVND (reference sequence). CDR3 length equals 15 residues. With 3 bases removed from V and 2 bases from J, the gap between germline ends came to 14 bases.